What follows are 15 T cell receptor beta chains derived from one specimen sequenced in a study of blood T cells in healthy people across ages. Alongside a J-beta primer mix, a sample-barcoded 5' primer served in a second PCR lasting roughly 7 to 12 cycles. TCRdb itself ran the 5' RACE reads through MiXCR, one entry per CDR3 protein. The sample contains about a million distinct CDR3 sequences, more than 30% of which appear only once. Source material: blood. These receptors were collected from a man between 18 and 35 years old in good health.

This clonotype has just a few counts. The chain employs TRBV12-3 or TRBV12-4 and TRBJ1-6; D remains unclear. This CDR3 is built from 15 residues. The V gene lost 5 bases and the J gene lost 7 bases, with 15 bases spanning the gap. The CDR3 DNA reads TGTGCCAGCAGTCCGACGACAACAACGAATTCACCCCTCCACTTT. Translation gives CASSPTTTTNSPLHF.

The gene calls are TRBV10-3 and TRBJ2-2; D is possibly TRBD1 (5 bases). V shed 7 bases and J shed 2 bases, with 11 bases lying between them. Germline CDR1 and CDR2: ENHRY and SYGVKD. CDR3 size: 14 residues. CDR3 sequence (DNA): TGTGCCATCACCTCAGGGTATAACACCGGGGAGCTGTTTTTT. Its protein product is CAITSGYNTGELFF.

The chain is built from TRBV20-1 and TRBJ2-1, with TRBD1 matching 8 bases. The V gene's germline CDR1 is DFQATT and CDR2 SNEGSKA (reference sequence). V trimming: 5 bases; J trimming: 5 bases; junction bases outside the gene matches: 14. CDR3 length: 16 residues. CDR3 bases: TGCAGTGCTGCTAAACAGGGGGGAAAAATGAACAATGAGCAGTTCTTC. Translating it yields CSAAKQGGKMNNEQFF.

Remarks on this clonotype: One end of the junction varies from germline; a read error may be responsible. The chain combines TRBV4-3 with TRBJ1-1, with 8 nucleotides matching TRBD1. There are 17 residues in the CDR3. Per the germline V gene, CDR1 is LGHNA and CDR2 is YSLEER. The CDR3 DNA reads TGCGCCAGCAGCCAAGAAGGAACAGGGGGAGAAACGACTGGAGCTTTCTTT. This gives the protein CASSQEGTGGETTGAFF.

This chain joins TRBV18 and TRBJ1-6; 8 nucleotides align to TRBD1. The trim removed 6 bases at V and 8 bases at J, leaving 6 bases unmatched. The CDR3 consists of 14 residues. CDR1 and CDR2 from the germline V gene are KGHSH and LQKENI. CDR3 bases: TGTGCCAGCTCGCCAGGGGGCGAGGATTCACCCCTCCACTTT. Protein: CASSPGGEDSPLHF.

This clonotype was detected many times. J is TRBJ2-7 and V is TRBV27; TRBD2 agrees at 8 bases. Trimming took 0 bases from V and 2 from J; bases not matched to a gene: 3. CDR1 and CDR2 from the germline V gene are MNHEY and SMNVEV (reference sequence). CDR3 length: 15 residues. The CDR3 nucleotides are TGTGCCAGCAGTTTATCGACTAGCGCCCCCTACGAGCAGTACTTC. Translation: CASSLSTSAPYEQYF.

As DNA, the CDR3 is TGCAGCGTCGTAGGGACAGGGAAGTTCGGGACTGAAGCTTTCTTT. Translated, it gives CSVVGTGKFGTEAFF. The chain combines TRBV29-1 with TRBJ1-1; TRBD1 matches 9 bases. Trimming removed 6 bases from V and 5 bases from J; junction bases left unmatched: 13. The CDR3 totals 15 residues. CDR1 is SQVTM and CDR2 is ANQGSEA in the germline V gene.

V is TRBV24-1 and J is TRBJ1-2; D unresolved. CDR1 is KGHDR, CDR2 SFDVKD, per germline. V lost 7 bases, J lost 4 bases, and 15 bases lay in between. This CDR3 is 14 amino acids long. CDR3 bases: TGTGCCACCAGCCGCTCGGGAGGTTCCTATGGCTACACCTTC. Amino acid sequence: CATSRSGGSYGYTF.

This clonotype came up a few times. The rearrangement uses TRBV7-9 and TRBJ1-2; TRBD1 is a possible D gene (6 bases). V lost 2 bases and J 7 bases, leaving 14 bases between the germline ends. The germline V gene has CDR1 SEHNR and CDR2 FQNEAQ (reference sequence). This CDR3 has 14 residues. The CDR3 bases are TGTGCCAGCAGCTTAAGGGCAGGGGATGGTGGCTACACCTTC. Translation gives CASSLRAGDGGYTF. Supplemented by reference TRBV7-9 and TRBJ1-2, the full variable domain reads DTGVSQNPRHKITKRGQNVTFRCDPISEHNRLYWYRQTLGQGPEFLTYFQNEAQLEKSRLLSDRFSAERPKGSFSTLEIQRTEQGDSAMYLCASSLRAGDGGYTFGSGTRLTVV.

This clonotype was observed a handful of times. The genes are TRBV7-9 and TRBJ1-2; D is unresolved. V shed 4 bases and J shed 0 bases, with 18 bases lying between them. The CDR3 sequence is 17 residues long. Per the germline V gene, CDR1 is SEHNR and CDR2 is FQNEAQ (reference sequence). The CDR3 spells CASSSSSAGETNYGYTF. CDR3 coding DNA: TGTGCCAGCAGCTCCTCGTCGGCGGGCGAGACTAACTATGGCTACACCTTC.

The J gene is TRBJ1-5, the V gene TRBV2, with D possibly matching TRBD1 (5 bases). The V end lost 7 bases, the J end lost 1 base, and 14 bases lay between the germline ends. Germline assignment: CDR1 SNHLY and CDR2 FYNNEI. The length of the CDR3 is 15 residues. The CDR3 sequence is CASTIGAVSNQPQHF. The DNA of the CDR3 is TGTGCCAGCACCATTGGGGCAGTAAGCAATCAGCCCCAGCATTTT.

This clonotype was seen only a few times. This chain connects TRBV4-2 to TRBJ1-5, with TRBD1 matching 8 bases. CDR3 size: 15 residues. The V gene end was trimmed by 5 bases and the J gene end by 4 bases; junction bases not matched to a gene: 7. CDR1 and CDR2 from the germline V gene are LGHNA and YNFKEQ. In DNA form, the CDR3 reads TGTGCCAGCAGCACCCACAGGGGGGGAAATCAGCCCCAGCATTTT. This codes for CASSTHRGGNQPQHF.

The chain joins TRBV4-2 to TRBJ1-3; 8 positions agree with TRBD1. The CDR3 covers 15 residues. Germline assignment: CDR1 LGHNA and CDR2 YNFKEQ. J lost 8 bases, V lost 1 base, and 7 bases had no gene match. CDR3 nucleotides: TGTGCCAGCAGCCAAGGTACCGGGACAGGAGACACCATATATTTT. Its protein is CASSQGTGTGDTIYF.

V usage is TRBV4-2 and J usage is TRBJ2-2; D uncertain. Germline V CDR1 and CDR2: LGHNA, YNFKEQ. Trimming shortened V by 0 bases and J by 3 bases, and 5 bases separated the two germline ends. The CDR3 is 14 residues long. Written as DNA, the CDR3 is TGTGCCAGCAGCCAAGAGGCATACACCGGGGAGCTGTTTTTT. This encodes CASSQEAYTGELFF.

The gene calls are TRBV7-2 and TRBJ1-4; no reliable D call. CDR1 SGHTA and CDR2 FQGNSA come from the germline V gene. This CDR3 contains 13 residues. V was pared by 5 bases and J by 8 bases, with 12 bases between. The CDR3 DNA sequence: TGTGCCAGCAGCCCAGTGATAGACGAAAAACTGTTTTTT. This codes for CASSPVIDEKLFF.